This record covers a single T cell receptor (beta chain). This sample stems from a study of blood T cell repertoires in COVID-19. Across the whole study: Sites across the United States, Italy and Spain contributed samples from acute and convalescent COVID-19. Sample material is recorded as cDNA or gDNA derived from T cells, B-cell-depleted T cells, or PBMCs.

TCRdb's table, derived via immunoSEQ multiplex PCR, lists solely in-frame clones and lacks some. Counted here are approximately 180,000 clones, 75% to 80% occurring once; the ten biggest clones make up 26%. The sample consisted of peripheral blood. This sequence was found in a woman aged 65 to 85 with acute or convalescent COVID-19.

The DNA for the CDR3 is TGCGCCAGCAGCTTGCAGGGAGGATCGGGAAAACTGTTTTTT. Translating it yields CASSLQGGSGKLFF. The chain is built from TRBV5-1 and TRBJ1-4, with a possible D match to TRBD1 (5 bases). Trimming took 1 base from V and 10 from J, leaving 14 bases between them. Germline V gives CDR1 SGHRS, CDR2 YFSETQ. The CDR3 length is 14 residues.